This T cell receptor (beta chain) came from a study of Tregs in tolerant kidney transplant recipients. Method: immunoSEQ multiplex PCR; TCRdb's copy keeps in-frame clones and lacks some. This table holds 90,000 or so clones, approximately 94% found once. Points on this clone: Its antigen is not identified.

Thawed PBMCs were FACS-sorted into unstimulated CD4+CD25+CD127- regulatory T cells, CD4+CD25- non-regulatory cells, CD4 and CD8 cells. The germline V gene has CDR1 LNHDA and CDR2 SQIVND (reference sequence). The CDR3 runs to 15 residues. V lost 7 bases and J 4 bases, leaving 19 bases between the germline ends. General study points: The small number of patients limits these findings pending further validation. Expanding Tregs on activated donor B cells appeared to best identify donor-specific TCRbeta clones. Biological reproducibility was not directly addressed, but technical replication error appeared minimal.

The rearrangement joins TRBV19 to TRBJ1-2; tentatively, D is TRBD1 (5 bases). This TCR was sampled from a human donor in good health. Sequencing input: CD8+ T cells from blood. Written as DNA, the CDR3 is TGTGCCAGTAAAAACAGGATCACTTATACCTATGGCTACACCTTC. The encoded protein is CASKNRITYTYGYTF.